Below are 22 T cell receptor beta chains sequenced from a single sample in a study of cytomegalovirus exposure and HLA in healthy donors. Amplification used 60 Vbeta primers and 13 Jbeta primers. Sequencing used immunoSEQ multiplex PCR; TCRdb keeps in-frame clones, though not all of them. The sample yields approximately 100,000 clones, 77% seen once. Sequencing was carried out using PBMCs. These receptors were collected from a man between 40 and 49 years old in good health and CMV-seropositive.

CDR3: CASSSYRGETQYF. The CDR3 DNA reads TGTGCCAGCAGCTCGTACAGGGGAGAGACCCAGTACTTC. The J gene is TRBJ2-5, the V gene TRBV13; 7 bases line up with TRBD1. J lost 4 bases, V lost 4 bases, and 3 bases had no gene match. This CDR3 contains 13 residues. Germline lookup yields CDR1 PRHDT and CDR2 FYEKMQ (reference sequence). The full variable domain, its missing parts supplied by reference TRBV13 and TRBJ2-5, is AAGVIQSPRHLIKEKRETATLKCYPIPRHDTVYWYQQGPGQDPQFLISFYEKMQSDKGSIPDRFSAQQFSDYHSELNMSSLELGDSALYFCASSSYRGETQYFGPGTRLLVL.

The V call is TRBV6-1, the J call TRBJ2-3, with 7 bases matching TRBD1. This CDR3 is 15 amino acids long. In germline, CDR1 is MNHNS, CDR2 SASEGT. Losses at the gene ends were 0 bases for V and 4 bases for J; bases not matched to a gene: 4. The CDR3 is CASSEADRVADTQYF. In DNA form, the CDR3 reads TGTGCCAGCAGTGAAGCCGACAGGGTGGCAGATACGCAGTATTTT.

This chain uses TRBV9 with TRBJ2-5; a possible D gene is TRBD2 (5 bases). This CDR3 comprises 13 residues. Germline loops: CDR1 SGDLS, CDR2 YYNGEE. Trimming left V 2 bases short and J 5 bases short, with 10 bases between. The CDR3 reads CASSVTSRETQYF. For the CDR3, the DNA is TGTGCCAGCAGCGTCACTAGTAGGGAGACCCAGTACTTC.

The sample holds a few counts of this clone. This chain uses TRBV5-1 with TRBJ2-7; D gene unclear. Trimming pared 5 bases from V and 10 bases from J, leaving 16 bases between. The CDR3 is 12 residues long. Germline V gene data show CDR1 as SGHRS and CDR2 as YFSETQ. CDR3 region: CASRTPQEAQYF. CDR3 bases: TGCGCCAGCAGAACGCCTCAAGAGGCCCAGTACTTC.

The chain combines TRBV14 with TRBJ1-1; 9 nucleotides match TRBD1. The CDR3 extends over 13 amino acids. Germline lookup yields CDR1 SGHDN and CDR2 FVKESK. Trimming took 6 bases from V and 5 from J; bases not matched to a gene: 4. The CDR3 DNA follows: TGTGCCAGCAGTACAGGGGGCAGGACTGAAGCTTTCTTT. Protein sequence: CASSTGGRTEAFF.

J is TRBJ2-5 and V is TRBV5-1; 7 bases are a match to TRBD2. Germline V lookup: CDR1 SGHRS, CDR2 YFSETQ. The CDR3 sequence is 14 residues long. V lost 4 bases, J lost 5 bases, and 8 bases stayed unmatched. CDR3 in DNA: TGCGCCAGCAGCCCGGCGGGGGTTGATGAGACCCAGTACTTC. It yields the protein CASSPAGVDETQYF.

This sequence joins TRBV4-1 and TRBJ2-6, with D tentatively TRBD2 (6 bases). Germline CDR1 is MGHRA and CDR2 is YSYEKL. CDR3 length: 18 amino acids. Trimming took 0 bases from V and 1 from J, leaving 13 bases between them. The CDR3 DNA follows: TGCGCCAGCAGCCAAGACCGGGGGAGTAGTTCTGGGGCCAACGTCCTGACTTTC. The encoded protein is CASSQDRGSSSGANVLTF.

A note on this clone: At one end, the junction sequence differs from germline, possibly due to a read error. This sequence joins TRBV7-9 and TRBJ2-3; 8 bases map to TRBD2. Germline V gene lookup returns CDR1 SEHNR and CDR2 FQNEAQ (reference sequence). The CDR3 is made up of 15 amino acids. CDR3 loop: CSSSLSGLATDTQYF. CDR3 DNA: TGTTCCAGCAGCTTATCTGGACTAGCAACAGATACGCAGTATTTT.

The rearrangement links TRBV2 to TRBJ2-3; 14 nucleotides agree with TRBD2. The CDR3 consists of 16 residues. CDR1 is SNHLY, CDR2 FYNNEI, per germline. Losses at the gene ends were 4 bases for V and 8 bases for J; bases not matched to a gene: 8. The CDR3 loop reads CASSGPGLAGAGTQYF. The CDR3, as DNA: TGTGCCAGCAGTGGCCCGGGACTAGCGGGGGCAGGTACGCAGTATTTT. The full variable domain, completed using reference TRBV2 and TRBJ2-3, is EPEVTQTPSHQVTQMGQEVILRCVPISNHLYFYWYRQILGQKVEFLVSFYNNEISEKSEIFDDQFSVERPDGSNFTLKIRSTKLEDSAMYFCASSGPGLAGAGTQYFGPGTRLTVL.

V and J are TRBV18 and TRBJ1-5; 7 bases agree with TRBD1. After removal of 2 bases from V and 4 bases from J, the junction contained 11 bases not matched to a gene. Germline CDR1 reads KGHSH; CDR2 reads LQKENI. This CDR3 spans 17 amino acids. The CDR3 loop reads CASSPGLGGEYNQPQHF. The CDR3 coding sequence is TGTGCCAGCTCACCAGGTTTAGGGGGCGAATATAATCAGCCCCAGCATTTT.

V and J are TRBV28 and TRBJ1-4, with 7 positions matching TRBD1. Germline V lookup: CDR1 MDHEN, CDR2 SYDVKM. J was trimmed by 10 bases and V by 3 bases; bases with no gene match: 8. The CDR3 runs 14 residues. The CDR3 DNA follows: TGTGCCAGCAGTTTTGGGGACAGCCGTGGAAAACTGTTTTTT. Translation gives CASSFGDSRGKLFF.

Written as DNA, the CDR3 is TGTGCTAGTGGTGGAGAAACCCGCACAGATACGCAGTATTTT. Its translation is CASGGETRTDTQYF. V gene TRBV12-5 combines with J gene TRBJ2-3; D is unclear. This CDR3 is 14 amino acids long. CDR1 and CDR2 (germline): LGHNT, FRNRAP. V was pared by 5 bases and J by 1 base, with 10 bases between.

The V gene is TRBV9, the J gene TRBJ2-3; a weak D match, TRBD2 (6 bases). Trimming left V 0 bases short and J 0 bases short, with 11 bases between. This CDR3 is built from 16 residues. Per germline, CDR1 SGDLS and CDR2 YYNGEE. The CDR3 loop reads CASSVGYGTSTDTQYF. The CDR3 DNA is TGTGCCAGCAGCGTAGGATATGGGACTAGCACAGATACGCAGTATTTT.

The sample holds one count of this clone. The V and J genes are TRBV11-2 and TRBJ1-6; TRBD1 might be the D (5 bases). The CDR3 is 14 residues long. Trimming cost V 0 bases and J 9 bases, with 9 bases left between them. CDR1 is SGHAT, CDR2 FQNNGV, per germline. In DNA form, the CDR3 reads TGTGCCAGCAGCTTAGAAGGCAGGGTTTCACCCCTCCACTTT. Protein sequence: CASSLEGRVSPLHF.

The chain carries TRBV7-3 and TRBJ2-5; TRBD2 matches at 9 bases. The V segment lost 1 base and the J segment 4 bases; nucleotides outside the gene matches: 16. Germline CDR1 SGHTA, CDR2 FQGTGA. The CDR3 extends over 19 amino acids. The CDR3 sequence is CASSLNRAGGPFQLETQYF. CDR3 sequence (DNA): TGTGCCAGCAGCTTAAATAGGGCGGGGGGGCCATTTCAGTTAGAGACCCAGTACTTC.

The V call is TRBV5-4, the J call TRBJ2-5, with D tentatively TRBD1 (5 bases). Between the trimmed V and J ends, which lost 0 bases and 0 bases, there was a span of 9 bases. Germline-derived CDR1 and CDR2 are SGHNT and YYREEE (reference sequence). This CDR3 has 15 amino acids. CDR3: CASSLGLGDQETQYF. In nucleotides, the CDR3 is TGTGCCAGCAGCTTGGGGTTAGGGGACCAAGAGACCCAGTACTTC.

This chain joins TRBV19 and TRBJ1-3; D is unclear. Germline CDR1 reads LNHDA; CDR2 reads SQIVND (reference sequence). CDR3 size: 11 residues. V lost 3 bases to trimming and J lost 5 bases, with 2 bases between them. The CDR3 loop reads CASSIRNTIYF. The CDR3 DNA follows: TGTGCCAGTAGTATTAGAAACACCATATATTTT.

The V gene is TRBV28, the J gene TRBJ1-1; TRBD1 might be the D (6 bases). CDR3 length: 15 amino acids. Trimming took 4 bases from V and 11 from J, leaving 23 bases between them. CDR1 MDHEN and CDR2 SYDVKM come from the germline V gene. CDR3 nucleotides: TGTGCCAGCAGTTACCCGAGACCCCAGGGGATCGACGCTTTCTTT. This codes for CASSYPRPQGIDAFF.

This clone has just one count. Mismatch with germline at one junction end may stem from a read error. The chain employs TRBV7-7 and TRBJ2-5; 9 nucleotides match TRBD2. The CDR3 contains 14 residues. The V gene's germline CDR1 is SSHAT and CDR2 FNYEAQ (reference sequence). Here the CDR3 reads CASSNRGGAETQYF. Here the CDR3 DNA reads TGTGCTAGCAGTAATCGCGGGGGGGCGGAGACCCAGTACTTC.

CDR3 in amino acids: CASHWAGNTEAFF. In DNA, the CDR3 is TGTGCCAGCCACTGGGCTGGGAACACTGAAGCTTTCTTT. The rearrangement uses TRBV7-2 and TRBJ1-1; D call uncertain. CDR1 and CDR2 (germline): SGHTA, FQGNSA. The CDR3 is 13 residues long. V lost 8 bases, J lost 1 base, and 11 bases lay in between.

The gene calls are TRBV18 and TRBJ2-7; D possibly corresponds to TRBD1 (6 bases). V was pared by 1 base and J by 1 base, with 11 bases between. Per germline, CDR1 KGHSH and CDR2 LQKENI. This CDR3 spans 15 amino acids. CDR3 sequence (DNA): TGTGCCAGCTCACCACGGGCAGGGGAGTCCTACGAGCAGTACTTC. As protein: CASSPRAGESYEQYF.

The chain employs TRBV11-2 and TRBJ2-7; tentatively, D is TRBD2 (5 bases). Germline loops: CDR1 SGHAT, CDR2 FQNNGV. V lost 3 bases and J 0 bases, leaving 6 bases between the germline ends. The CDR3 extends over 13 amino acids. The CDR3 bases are TGTGCCAGCAGCTTGGGGAGCTCCTACGAGCAGTACTTC. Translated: CASSLGSSYEQYF.